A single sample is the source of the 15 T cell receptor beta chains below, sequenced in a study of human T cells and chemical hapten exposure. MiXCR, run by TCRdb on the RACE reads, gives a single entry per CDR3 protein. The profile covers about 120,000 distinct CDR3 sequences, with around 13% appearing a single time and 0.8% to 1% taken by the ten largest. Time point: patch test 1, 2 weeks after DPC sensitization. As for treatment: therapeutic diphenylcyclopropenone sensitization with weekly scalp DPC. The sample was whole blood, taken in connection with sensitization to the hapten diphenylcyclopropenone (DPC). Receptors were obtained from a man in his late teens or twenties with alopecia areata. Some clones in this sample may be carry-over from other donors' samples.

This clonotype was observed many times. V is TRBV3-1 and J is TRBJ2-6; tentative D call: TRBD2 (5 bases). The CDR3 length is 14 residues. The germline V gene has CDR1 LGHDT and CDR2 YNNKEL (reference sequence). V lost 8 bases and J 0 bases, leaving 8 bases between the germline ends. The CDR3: CASHAGSGANVLTF. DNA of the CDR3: TGTGCCAGCCACGCGGGCTCTGGGGCCAACGTCCTGACTTTC.

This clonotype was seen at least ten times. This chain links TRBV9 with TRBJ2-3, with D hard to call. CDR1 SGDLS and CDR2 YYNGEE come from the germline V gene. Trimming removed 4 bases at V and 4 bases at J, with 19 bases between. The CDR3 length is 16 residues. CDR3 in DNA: TGTGCCAGCAGCAAAGCCAGGAGCCTTGGCCCAGATACGCAGTATTTT. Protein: CASSKARSLGPDTQYF.

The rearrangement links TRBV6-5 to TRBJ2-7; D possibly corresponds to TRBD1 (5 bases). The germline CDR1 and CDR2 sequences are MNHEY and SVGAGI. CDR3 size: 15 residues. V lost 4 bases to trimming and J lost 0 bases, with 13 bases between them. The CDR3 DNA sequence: TGTGCCAGCAGTTCGGCAGGGAAAGACTCCTACGAGCAGTACGTC. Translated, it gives CASSSAGKDSYEQYV.

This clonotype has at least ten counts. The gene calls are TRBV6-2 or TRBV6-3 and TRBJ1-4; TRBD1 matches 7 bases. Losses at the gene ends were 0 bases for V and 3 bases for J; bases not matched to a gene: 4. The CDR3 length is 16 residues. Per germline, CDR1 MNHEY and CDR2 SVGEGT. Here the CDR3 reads CASSYSGTASNEKLFF. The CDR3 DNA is TGTGCCAGCAGTTACTCCGGGACAGCATCTAATGAAAAACTGTTTTTT.

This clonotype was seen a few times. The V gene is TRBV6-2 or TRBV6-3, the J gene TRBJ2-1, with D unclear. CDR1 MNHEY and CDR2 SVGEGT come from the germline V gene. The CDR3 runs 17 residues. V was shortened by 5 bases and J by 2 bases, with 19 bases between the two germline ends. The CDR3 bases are TGTGCCAGCAGTAGTTACCGCGATGGCCCTGCCTACAATGAGCAGTTCTTC. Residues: CASSSYRDGPAYNEQFF.

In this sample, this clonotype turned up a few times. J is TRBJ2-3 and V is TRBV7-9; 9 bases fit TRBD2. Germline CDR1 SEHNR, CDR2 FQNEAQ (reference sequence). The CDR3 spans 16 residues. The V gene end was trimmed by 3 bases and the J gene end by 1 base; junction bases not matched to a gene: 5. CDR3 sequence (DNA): TGTGCCAGCAGCTTCGTTAGCGGGGGTCGCACAGATACGCAGTATTTT. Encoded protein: CASSFVSGGRTDTQYF.

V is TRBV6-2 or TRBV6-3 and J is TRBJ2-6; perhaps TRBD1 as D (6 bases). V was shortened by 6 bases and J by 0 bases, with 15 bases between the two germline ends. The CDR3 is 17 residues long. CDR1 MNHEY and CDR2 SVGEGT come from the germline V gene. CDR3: CASSSQGDTSGANVLTF. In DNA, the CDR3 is TGTGCCAGCAGCTCACAGGGTGACACCTCTGGGGCCAACGTCCTGACTTTC.

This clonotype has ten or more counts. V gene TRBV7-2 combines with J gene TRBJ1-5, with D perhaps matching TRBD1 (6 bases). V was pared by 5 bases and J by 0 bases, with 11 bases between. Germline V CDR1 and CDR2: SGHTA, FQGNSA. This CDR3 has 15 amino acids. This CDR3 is CASSQTGNSNQPQHF. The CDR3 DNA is TGTGCCAGCAGCCAAACAGGGAATAGCAATCAGCCCCAGCATTTT.

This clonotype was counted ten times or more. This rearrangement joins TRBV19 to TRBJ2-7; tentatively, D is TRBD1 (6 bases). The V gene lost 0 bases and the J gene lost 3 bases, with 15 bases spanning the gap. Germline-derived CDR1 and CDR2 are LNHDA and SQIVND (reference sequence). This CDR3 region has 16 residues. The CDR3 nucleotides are TGTGCCAGTAGTATAGACGCGGGCAGGGGATACTACGAGCAGTACTTC. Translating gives CASSIDAGRGYYEQYF.

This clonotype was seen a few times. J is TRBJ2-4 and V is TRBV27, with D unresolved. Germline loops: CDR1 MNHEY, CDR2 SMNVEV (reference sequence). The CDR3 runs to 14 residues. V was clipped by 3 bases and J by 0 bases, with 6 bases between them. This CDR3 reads CASSFGIAKNIQYF. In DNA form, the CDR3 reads TGTGCCAGCAGTTTTGGGATAGCCAAAAACATTCAGTACTTC.

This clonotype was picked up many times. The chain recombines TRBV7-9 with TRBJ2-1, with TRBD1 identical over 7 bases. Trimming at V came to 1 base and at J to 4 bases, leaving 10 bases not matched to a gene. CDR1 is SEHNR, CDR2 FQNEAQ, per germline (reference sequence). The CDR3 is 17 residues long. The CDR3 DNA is TGTGCCAGCAGCTTAGGGGTCAGTAGGGGGCCGTACAATGAGCAGTTCTTC. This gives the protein CASSLGVSRGPYNEQFF.

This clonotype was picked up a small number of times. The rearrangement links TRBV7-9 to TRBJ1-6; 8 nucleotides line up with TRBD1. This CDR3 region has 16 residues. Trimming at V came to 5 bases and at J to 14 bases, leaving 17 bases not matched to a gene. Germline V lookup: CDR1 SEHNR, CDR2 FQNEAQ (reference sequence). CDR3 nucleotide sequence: TGTGCCAGCAGCAAACGACCCGGGACAGGCTTAGAGGCCCTCCACTTT. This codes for CASSKRPGTGLEALHF.

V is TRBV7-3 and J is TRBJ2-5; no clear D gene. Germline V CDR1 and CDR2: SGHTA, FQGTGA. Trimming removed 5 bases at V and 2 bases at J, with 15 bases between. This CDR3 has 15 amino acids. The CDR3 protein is CASSPPSATQETQYF. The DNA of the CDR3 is TGTGCCAGCAGCCCCCCCTCAGCTACTCAAGAGACCCAGTACTTC.

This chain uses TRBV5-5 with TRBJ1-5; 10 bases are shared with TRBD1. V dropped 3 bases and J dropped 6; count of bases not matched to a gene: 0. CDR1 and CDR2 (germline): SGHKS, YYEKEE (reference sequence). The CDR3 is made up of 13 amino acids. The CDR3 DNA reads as TGTGCCAGCAGCTGGGACAGGGGTCAGCCCCAGCATTTT. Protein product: CASSWDRGQPQHF.

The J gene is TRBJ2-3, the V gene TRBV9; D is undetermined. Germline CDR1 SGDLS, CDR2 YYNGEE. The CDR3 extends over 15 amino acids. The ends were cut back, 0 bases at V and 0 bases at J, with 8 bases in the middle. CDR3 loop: CASSVVADSTDTQYF. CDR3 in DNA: TGTGCCAGCAGCGTAGTGGCGGATAGCACAGATACGCAGTATTTT.